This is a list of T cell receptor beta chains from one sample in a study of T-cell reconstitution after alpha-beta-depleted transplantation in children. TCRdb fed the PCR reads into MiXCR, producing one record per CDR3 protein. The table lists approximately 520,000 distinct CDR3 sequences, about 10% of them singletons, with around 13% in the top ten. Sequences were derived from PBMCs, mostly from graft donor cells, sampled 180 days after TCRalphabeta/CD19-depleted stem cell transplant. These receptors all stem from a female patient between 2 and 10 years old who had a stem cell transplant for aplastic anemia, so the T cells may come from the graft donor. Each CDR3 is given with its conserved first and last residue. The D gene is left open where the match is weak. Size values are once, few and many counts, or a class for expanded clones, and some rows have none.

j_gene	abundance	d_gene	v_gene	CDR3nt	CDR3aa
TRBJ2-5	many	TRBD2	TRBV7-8	TGTGCCAGCAGCTTAGCCCCGACTAGCGGGAGTTTAGAGACCCAGTACTTC	CASSLAPTSGSLETQYF
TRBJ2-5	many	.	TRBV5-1	TGCGCCAGCAGCCCCCTTGGAGGCTGGGAGACCCAGTACTTC	CASSPLGGWETQYF
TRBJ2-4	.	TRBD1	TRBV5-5	TGTGCCAGCAGCTTGCTGACAGGGGGCATCGGAAACATTCAGTACTTC	CASSLLTGGIGNIQYF
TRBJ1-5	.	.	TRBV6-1	TGTGCCAGCACACCGCGAGGGGAAGGGCAGCCCCAGCATTTT	CASTPRGEGQPQHF
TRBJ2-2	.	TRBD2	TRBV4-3	TGCGCCAGCAGCCTGGGACTAGCGGGAGTAGGCGGGGAGCTGTTTTTT	CASSLGLAGVGGELFF
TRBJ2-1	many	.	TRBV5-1	TGCGCCAGCAGCTTGATAGTCTCTTCGGAGCAGGGGTGGGGCAATGAGCAGTTCTTC	CASSLIVSSEQGWGNEQFF
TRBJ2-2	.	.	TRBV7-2	TGTGCCAGCAGCTTAGCCCCTACCCAGGAGCTGTTTTTT	CASSLAPTQELFF
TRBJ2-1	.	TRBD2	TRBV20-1	TGCAGTGCTTACCAAAGAAGCGGGAGCTTATACAATGAGCAGTTCTTC	CSAYQRSGSLYNEQFF
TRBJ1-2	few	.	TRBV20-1	TGCAGTGCTGCGAACAGGGAGGGCTACACCTTC	CSAANREGYTF
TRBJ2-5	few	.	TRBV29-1	TGCAGCGCCAGCGGCCTAGTTGAGACCCAGTACTTC	CSASGLVETQYF
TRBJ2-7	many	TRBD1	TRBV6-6	TGTGCCAGCAGCCGACAGGGGGGAGGCGAGCAGTACTTC	CASSRQGGGEQYF
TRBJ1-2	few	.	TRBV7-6	TGTGCCAGCAGCCCCCGGGACAACTATGGCTACACCTTC	CASSPRDNYGYTF
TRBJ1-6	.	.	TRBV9	TGTGCCAGCAGCGACACCGGGACGTATAATTCACCCCTCCACTTT	CASSDTGTYNSPLHF
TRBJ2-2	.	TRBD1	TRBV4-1	TGCGCCAGCAGCCAGGCCGGGACAGGGGTCCCCCCCGGGGAGCTGTTTTTT	CASSQAGTGVPPGELFF
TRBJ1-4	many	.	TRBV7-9	TGTGCCAGCAGCTTAGCTGGGGAACCGGGGGAAAAACTGTTTTTT	CASSLAGEPGEKLFF
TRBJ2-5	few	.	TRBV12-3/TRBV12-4	TGTGCCAGCAGTTTTCAGCAGCCCATCCAAGAGACCCAGTACTTC	CASSFQQPIQETQYF
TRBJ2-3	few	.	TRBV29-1	TGCAGCGTCGTAATCAGCACAGATACGCAGTATTTT	CSVVISTDTQYF
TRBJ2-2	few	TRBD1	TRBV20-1	TGCAGTGCTACAGACAGGGTCAGGACCGGGGAGCTGTTTTTT	CSATDRVRTGELFF
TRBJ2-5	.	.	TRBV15	TGTGCCACCAGCAGAGACCTAAAGGGGACCCAGTACTTC	CATSRDLKGTQYF
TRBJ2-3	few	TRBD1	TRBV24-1	TGTGCCACCAGTGACTCGACAGGGAACCATGCAGATACGCAGTATTTT	CATSDSTGNHADTQYF
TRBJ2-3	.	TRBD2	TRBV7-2	TGTGCCAGCAGCCCCCTGGGGCGGGAGGCCACAGATACGCAGTATTTT	CASSPLGREATDTQYF
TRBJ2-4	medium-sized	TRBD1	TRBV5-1	TGCGCCAGCAGCCCGGGACAGGGTAGTGATAACATTCAGTACTTC	CASSPGQGSDNIQYF
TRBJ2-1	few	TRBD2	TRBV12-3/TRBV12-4	TGTGCCAGCAGCGAGGGACTAGCGGGAGTAGGTGAGCAGTTCTTC	CASSEGLAGVGEQFF
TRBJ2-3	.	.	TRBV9	TGTGCCAGCAGCGTAGGAGCCCCGCGAGATACGCAGTATTTT	CASSVGAPRDTQYF
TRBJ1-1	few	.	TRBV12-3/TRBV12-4	TGTGCCAGCAGTACCAGACGAACGGGGAACACTGAAGCTTTCTTT	CASSTRRTGNTEAFF
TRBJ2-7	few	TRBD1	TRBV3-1	TGTGCCAGCAGCCAACAACGGCAGGGGGCATGGATCTACGAGCAGTACTTC	CASSQQRQGAWIYEQYF
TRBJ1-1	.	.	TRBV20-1	TGCAGTCTATTCCTACTTAGGGAAGCTTTCTTT	CSLFLLREAFF
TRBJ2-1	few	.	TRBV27	TGTGCCAGCAGTTTATACAGGGAGCGCATGAATGAGCAGTTCTTC	CASSLYRERMNEQFF
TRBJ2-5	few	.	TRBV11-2	TGTGCCAGCAGTGCCCGTCCCGGGGCCCAGTACTTC	CASSARPGAQYF
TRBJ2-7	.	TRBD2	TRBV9	TGTGCCAGCAGCGTAGCAAGCGGGATGGTCTACGAGCAGTACTTC	CASSVASGMVYEQYF
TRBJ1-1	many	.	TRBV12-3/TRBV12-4	TGTGCCAGCAGAAGGACCGTGAGCACTGAAGCTTTCTTT	CASRRTVSTEAFF
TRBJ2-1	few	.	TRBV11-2	TGTGCCAGCATCCGAGAGGCAGGCCGACGGTCCTACAATGAGCAGTTCTTC	CASIREAGRRSYNEQFF
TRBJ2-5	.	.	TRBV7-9	TGTGCCAGCAGCCCGTCGTACGGGGGCGGTGAGACCCAGTACTTC	CASSPSYGGGETQYF
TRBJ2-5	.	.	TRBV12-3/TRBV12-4	TGTGCCAGCAGTTTACCCGTGCAGAGGGCCATAATCCAAGAGACCCAGTACTTC	CASSLPVQRAIIQETQYF
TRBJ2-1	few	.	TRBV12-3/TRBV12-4	TGTGCCAGCAGTTTTGGCGGACCCCCGGATGAGCAGTTCTTC	CASSFGGPPDEQFF
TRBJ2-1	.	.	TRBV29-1	TGCAGCGTTCTCGAGCGGACCCCTTACAATGAGCAGTTCTTC	CSVLERTPYNEQFF
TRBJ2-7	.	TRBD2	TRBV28	TGTGCCAGCAGGGGGACTAGCGTCTACTACGAGCAGTACTTC	CASRGTSVYYEQYF
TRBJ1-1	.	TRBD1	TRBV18	TGTGCCAGCTCACCACCGAACAGGGGTGACACTGAAGCTTTCTTT	CASSPPNRGDTEAFF
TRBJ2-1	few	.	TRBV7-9	TGTGCCAGCAGCTTACGGACAAACAATGAGCAGTTCTTC	CASSLRTNNEQFF
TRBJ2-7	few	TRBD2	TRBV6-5	TGTGCCAGCAGGGTGGTAGCGGGAGGAGGAGGCTACGAGCAGTACTTC	CASRVVAGGGGYEQYF
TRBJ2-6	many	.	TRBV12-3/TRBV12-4	TGTGCCAGCAGTTTAGGGGCGGTGGGGGCCAACGTCCTGACTTTC	CASSLGAVGANVLTF
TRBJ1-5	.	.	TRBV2	TGTGCCAGCAGTGACAGGACCGGAGGACAGCCCCAGCATTTT	CASSDRTGGQPQHF
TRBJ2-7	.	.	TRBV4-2	TGTGCCAGCAGCCAAGGCATTCTCTACGAGCAGTACTTC	CASSQGILYEQYF
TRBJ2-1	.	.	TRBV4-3	TGCGCCAGCAGCCAAGGTTGGTCCTACAATGAGCAGTTCTTC	CASSQGWSYNEQFF
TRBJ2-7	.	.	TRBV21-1	TGTGCCAGCAGCATCTTTGTCCCCACCTACGAGCAGTACTTC	CASSIFVPTYEQYF
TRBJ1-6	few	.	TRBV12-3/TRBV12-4	TGTGCCAGCAGTTTAGGACGAAGGGGAAATTCACCCCTCCACTTT	CASSLGRRGNSPLHF
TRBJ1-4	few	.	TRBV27	TGTGCCAGCAACCCAACCGGACCGGGGAGTGGAGTCCGGAGTCAACTGTTTTTT	CASNPTGPGSGVRSQLFF
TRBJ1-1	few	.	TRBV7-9	TGTGCCAGCAGCTCTACCACCCGGGACCCGAACACTGAAGCTTTCTTT	CASSSTTRDPNTEAFF
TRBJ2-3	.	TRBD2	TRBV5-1	TGCGCCAGCAGCTTCTCTCCTAGCGGGAGGGCCACAGATACGCAGTATTTT	CASSFSPSGRATDTQYF
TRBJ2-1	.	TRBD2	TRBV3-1	TGTGCCAGTACCCCCGGACTAGCATTGGGCTACAATGAGCAGTTCTTC	CASTPGLALGYNEQFF